Given below is one T cell receptor (beta chain) in context. Its target is not known. TCRdb re-analysed the 5' RACE reads in MiXCR, keeping a single row per CDR3 protein. The sample lists some 130,000 distinct CDR3 sequences; approximately 13% were seen once. Trimming took 6 bases from V and 5 from J; bases not matched to a gene: 13. The CDR3 spans 16 residues. The data derive from a study of CD8 T cells in ankylosing spondylitis. Broader study findings: Clones linked to the disease showed a CD8+ phenotype. They occurred at relatively low frequencies in peripheral blood.

This receptor was obtained from a female donor with ankylosing spondylitis or in good health (not recorded which). Sequences were obtained from blood, either unsorted or a sorted T cell fraction (not recorded which). The J gene is TRBJ1-5, the V gene TRBV12-3 or TRBV12-4; 7 bases align to TRBD1. CDR3 in DNA: TGTGCCAGCAGCAAAACTCGACAGGGTCCCCATCAGCCCCAGCATTTT. Translating it yields CASSKTRQGPHQPQHF.